One and the same sample provided the 8 T cell receptor beta chains below, sequenced in a study of sequential checkpoint blockade in melanoma (dated by TCRdb to the late 2010s). The sample's treatment or condition label, decoded: randomized to nivolumab then ipilimumab (arm A) or the reverse (arm B). The method behind the library was the immunoSEQ multiplex PCR assay. As stored in TCRdb, this immuneACCESS dataset retains in-frame rearrangements with V and J assigned. A fraction of the clones does not appear; measured against another copy, unresolved V genes explain less than half of the discrepancy, and the remainder lacks a known reason. This sample lists tens of thousands of clones; roughly nine tenths were detected once. Jointly, the top ten make up 11% to 15% of the sample. The sample was CD8+ T cells sorted from blood (inferred from file names), taken from a patient given nivolumab and ipilimumab in sequence. Receptors originate from a human donor with melanoma.

CDR3 loop: CASSRTRNTEAFF. As DNA, the CDR3 is TGCGCCAGCAGCCGGACACGGAACACTGAAGCTTTCTTT. The rearrangement uses TRBV4-1 and TRBJ1-1; maybe TRBD1 (5 bases). The length of the CDR3 is 13 residues. Trimming cost V 4 bases and J 1 base, with 7 bases left between them. The germline gives CDR1 MGHRA, CDR2 YSYEKL.

In nucleotides, the CDR3 is TGTGCCAGCCAAGCGGGGGGGAGTCAGCCCCAGCATTTT. The encoded protein is CASQAGGSQPQHF. This sequence joins TRBV6-6 and TRBJ1-5, with D perhaps TRBD1 (5 bases). The V gene lost 8 bases and the J gene lost 6 bases, with 14 bases spanning the gap. This CDR3 contains 13 residues. Germline lookup yields CDR1 MNHNY and CDR2 SVGAGI (reference sequence).

The chain carries TRBV28 and TRBJ2-1; D perhaps matches TRBD1 (6 bases). CDR3 size: 14 residues. Trimming took 7 bases from V and 2 from J, leaving 12 bases between them. Germline assignment: CDR1 MDHEN and CDR2 SYDVKM. The CDR3 reads CASTGPGAYNEQFF. The CDR3 DNA reads TGTGCCAGCACTGGCCCAGGGGCCTACAATGAGCAGTTCTTC.

CDR3 protein: CSAEGVANTGELFF. CDR3 bases: TGCAGCGCCGAGGGGGTTGCGAACACCGGGGAGCTGTTTTTT. The chain is built from TRBV29-1 and TRBJ2-2; D perhaps matches TRBD1 (6 bases). The CDR3 runs to 14 residues. Trimming pared 7 bases from V and 0 bases from J, leaving 12 bases between. The germline V gene encodes CDR1 SQVTM and CDR2 ANQGSEA.

This chain joins TRBV7-8 and TRBJ2-5; the match to TRBD2 covers 8 bases. Germline CDR1 and CDR2: SGHVS and FQNEAQ. The CDR3 is 16 residues long. Trimming took 5 bases from V and 5 from J; bases not matched to a gene: 13. The CDR3 spells CASSPIPGLGGETQYF. CDR3 nucleotides: TGTGCCAGCAGCCCCATCCCGGGACTAGGGGGGGAGACCCAGTACTTC.

The V call is TRBV28, the J call TRBJ2-1; 9 bases align to TRBD2. There are 13 residues in the CDR3. CDR1 MDHEN and CDR2 SYDVKM come from the germline V gene. V lost 5 bases to trimming and J lost 8 bases; unmatched junction nucleotides: 4. This chain's CDR3 is CASSRGLAYEQFF. The CDR3 region has the DNA TGTGCCAGCAGTCGCGGACTAGCGTATGAGCAGTTCTTC.

This sequence joins TRBV7-3 and TRBJ2-3; TRBD1 matches at 9 bases. The ends lost 5 bases at V and 4 bases at J; junction bases unmatched: 10. The CDR3 contains 16 residues. The germline V gene has CDR1 SGHTA and CDR2 FQGTGA. The CDR3 nucleotides read TGTGCCAGCAGCCCGCTAGGGACAGGGAGGGCAGATACGCAGTATTTT. It codes for CASSPLGTGRADTQYF.

This chain joins TRBV2 and TRBJ2-7, with TRBD2 identical over 12 bases. J lost 2 bases, V lost 6 bases, and 5 bases had no gene match. The CDR3 extends over 15 amino acids. Germline CDR1 SNHLY, CDR2 FYNNEI. This chain's CDR3 is CASRTLAGGTYEQYV. CDR3 DNA: TGTGCCAGCAGGACCCTAGCGGGGGGGACCTACGAGCAGTACGTC.